This is a list of T cell receptor beta chains from one sample in a study of blood T cell repertoires in COVID-19. This table comes from immunoSEQ multiplex PCR, and its TCRdb copy is limited to in-frame clones, with some not included. The repertoire consists of 270,000 or so clones, with 65% to 90% occurring once and the leading ten covering 13%. Sequencing was performed on peripheral blood. All receptors derive from a human donor in a cohort sampled during active COVID-19. CDR3s include the opening cysteine and the closing phenylalanine or tryptophan. Each record gives: V gene, J gene, clone size, D gene, CDR3 DNA, CDR3 protein. A D gene is named only where the DNA matches it firmly. Size is omitted from some rows. Given values are once, few, many or a class for expanded clones.

v_gene: TRBV3-1/TRBV3-2
j_gene: TRBJ1-5
abundance: -
d_gene: TRBD1
CDR3nt: TGTGCCAGCAACCTCAGGGGGAATAGCAATCAGCCCCAGCATTTT
CDR3aa: CASNLRGNSNQPQHF

v_gene: TRBV10-3
j_gene: TRBJ1-5
abundance: -
d_gene: -
CDR3nt: TGTGCCATCAGTCCCGGCCTAGACAATCAGCCCCAGCATTTT
CDR3aa: CAISPGLDNQPQHF

v_gene: TRBV7-9
j_gene: TRBJ2-3
abundance: -
d_gene: TRBD1
CDR3nt: TGTGCCAGCAGCTTAGAGGGGGCGGCAGATACGCAGTATTTT
CDR3aa: CASSLEGAADTQYF

v_gene: TRBV7-6
j_gene: TRBJ2-7
abundance: -
d_gene: TRBD2
CDR3nt: TGTGCCAGCAGCTCCAGCGGGGAGGCTTTTCACGAGCAGTACTTC
CDR3aa: CASSSSGEAFHEQYF

v_gene: TRBV7-6
j_gene: TRBJ2-1
abundance: -
d_gene: TRBD2
CDR3nt: TGTGCCAGCAGCTTAGAGAGCGGGACGTACAATGAGCAGTTCTTC
CDR3aa: CASSLESGTYNEQFF

v_gene: TRBV9
j_gene: TRBJ2-2
abundance: -
d_gene: -
CDR3nt: TGTGCCAGCAGCGCTGCCATCGATCGGGGCGGGGAGCTGTTTTTT
CDR3aa: CASSAAIDRGGELFF

v_gene: TRBV5-8
j_gene: TRBJ1-5
abundance: -
d_gene: -
CDR3nt: TGTGCCAGCAGCTACGCAGGGGAACGGAGCAATCAGCCCCAGCATTTT
CDR3aa: CASSYAGERSNQPQHF

v_gene: TRBV30
j_gene: TRBJ2-7
abundance: -
d_gene: -
CDR3nt: TGTGCCTGGAGTCTCTCCTACGAGCAGTACTTC
CDR3aa: CAWSLSYEQYF

v_gene: TRBV27
j_gene: TRBJ2-1
abundance: -
d_gene: -
CDR3nt: TGTGCCAGCAGTCGTCACAACAATGAGCAGTTCTTC
CDR3aa: CASSRHNNEQFF

v_gene: TRBV6-5
j_gene: TRBJ1-6
abundance: -
d_gene: -
CDR3nt: TGTGCCAGCAGTTACTTCGCACAGGGAAATTCACCCCTCCACTTT
CDR3aa: CASSYFAQGNSPLHF

v_gene: TRBV7-9
j_gene: TRBJ1-1
abundance: -
d_gene: -
CDR3nt: TGTGCCAGCAGCTCTGATTGGGGCAGGCCGAACACTGAAGCTTTCTTT
CDR3aa: CASSSDWGRPNTEAFF

v_gene: TRBV9
j_gene: TRBJ2-3
abundance: -
d_gene: -
CDR3nt: TGTGCCAGCAGCGTAGACGGGAGCACAGATACGCAGTATTTT
CDR3aa: CASSVDGSTDTQYF

v_gene: TRBV10-3
j_gene: TRBJ1-6
abundance: -
d_gene: TRBD1
CDR3nt: TGTGCCATCAGTGAGTTCCTGACAGGGAATTCACCCCTCCACTTT
CDR3aa: CAISEFLTGNSPLHF

v_gene: TRBV4-2
j_gene: TRBJ1-1
abundance: -
d_gene: -
CDR3nt: TGTGCCAGCAGCCAAGTGAGGACAGCCGCAGCTTTCTTT
CDR3aa: CASSQVRTAAAFF

v_gene: TRBV18
j_gene: TRBJ1-1
abundance: once
d_gene: -
CDR3nt: TGTGCCAGCTCACCAGTCGAGCCTGAAGCTTTCTTT
CDR3aa: CASSPVEPEAFF

v_gene: TRBV3-1/TRBV3-2
j_gene: TRBJ2-7
abundance: -
d_gene: TRBD2
CDR3nt: TGTGCCAGCAGCCAAGAGGGGGGGATCTCCTACGAGCAGTACTTC
CDR3aa: CASSQEGGISYEQYF

v_gene: TRBV19
j_gene: TRBJ1-2
abundance: -
d_gene: -
CDR3nt: TGTGCCAGTAGTATCTCGACAGCTTACTATGGCTACACCTTC
CDR3aa: CASSISTAYYGYTF

v_gene: TRBV29-1
j_gene: TRBJ2-5
abundance: -
d_gene: -
CDR3nt: TGCAGCGTTGAAGATCTTCGGAGGTCGAGCGGGTTTGTGACCCAGTACTTC
CDR3aa: CSVEDLRRSSGFVTQYF

v_gene: TRBV2
j_gene: TRBJ2-3
abundance: -
d_gene: TRBD2
CDR3nt: TGTGCCAGCAGGGAGACTAGCGGGATTACAGATACGCAGTATTTT
CDR3aa: CASRETSGITDTQYF

v_gene: TRBV2
j_gene: TRBJ1-1
abundance: -
d_gene: TRBD1
CDR3nt: TGTGCCAGCAGTGGGGGACAGGGGGCTTTTAACACTGAAGCTTTCTTT
CDR3aa: CASSGGQGAFNTEAFF

v_gene: TRBV5-4
j_gene: TRBJ1-3
abundance: -
d_gene: TRBD1
CDR3nt: TGTGCCAGCAGCCCCCGGAAAGGGACAGGGCTTGGAAACACCATATATTTT
CDR3aa: CASSPRKGTGLGNTIYF

v_gene: TRBV29-1
j_gene: TRBJ1-6
abundance: -
d_gene: TRBD1
CDR3nt: TGCAGCGTTGCGGAAGGACAGGGTAATTCACCCCTCCACTTT
CDR3aa: CSVAEGQGNSPLHF

v_gene: TRBV11-1
j_gene: TRBJ2-5
abundance: once
d_gene: TRBD2
CDR3nt: TGTGCCAGCAGCTTAGTCGCGGGAGGGCCGCAGGAGACCCAGTACTTC
CDR3aa: CASSLVAGGPQETQYF

v_gene: TRBV19
j_gene: TRBJ1-2
abundance: -
d_gene: -
CDR3nt: TGTGCCACTTCTCGGGGCTATGGCTACACCTTC
CDR3aa: CATSRGYGYTF

v_gene: TRBV14
j_gene: TRBJ1-1
abundance: -
d_gene: TRBD1
CDR3nt: TGTGCCAGCAGCCCGAGGACAGGCGGGACTGAAGCTTTCTTT
CDR3aa: CASSPRTGGTEAFF

v_gene: TRBV9
j_gene: TRBJ2-1
abundance: -
d_gene: TRBD2
CDR3nt: TGTGCCAGCAGCGTGGGCGGGGGGAGCTCCTACAATGAGCAGTTCTTC
CDR3aa: CASSVGGGSSYNEQFF

v_gene: TRBV6-6
j_gene: TRBJ2-2
abundance: -
d_gene: -
CDR3nt: TGTGCCAGCAGTAACCCCCAGGGGGGGAACACCGGGGAGCTGTTTTTT
CDR3aa: CASSNPQGGNTGELFF